These 10 T cell receptor beta chains share one sample of origin, sequenced in a study of T cell responses to AZD1222 COVID-19 vaccine. TCRdb's table, derived via immunoSEQ multiplex PCR, lists solely in-frame clones and lacks some. The sample has around 140,000 clones; 92% are singletons. The sample was peripheral blood, taken 28 days after the second AZD1222 dose. These receptors all stem from an adult who received the AZD1222 COVID-19 vaccine.

This chain joins TRBV19 and TRBJ2-1; D remains ambiguous. The CDR3 sequence is 15 residues long. Germline V gives CDR1 LNHDA, CDR2 SQIVND (reference sequence). The germline V and J ends were trimmed by 5 bases and 0 bases, with 11 bases remaining between them. CDR3 amino acids: CASSGERSSYNEQFF. The CDR3 nucleotides are TGTGCCAGTAGTGGCGAAAGGAGCTCCTACAATGAGCAGTTCTTC. The full variable domain, with the rest looked up from reference TRBV19 and TRBJ2-1, is DGGITQSPKYLFRKEGQNVTLSCEQNLNHDAMYWYRQDPGQGLRLIYYSQIVNDFQKGDIAEGYSVSREKKESFPLTVTSAQKNPTAFYLCASSGERSSYNEQFFGPGTRLTVL.

This clone was observed a single time. The genes are TRBV6-5 and TRBJ2-5, with 11 bases identical to TRBD2. The ends lost 10 bases at V and 6 bases at J; junction bases unmatched: 10. The CDR3 extends over 14 amino acids. Per germline, CDR1 MNHEY and CDR2 SVGAGI. In nucleotides, the CDR3 is TGTGCCACCGCCACTAGCGGGAGTGTAAAGACCCAGTACTTC. Protein sequence: CATATSGSVKTQYF.

The sample holds one count of this clone. V and J are TRBV6-5 and TRBJ1-6, with TRBD1 as a possible D gene (5 bases). CDR1 MNHEY and CDR2 SVGAGI come from the germline V gene. V dropped 0 bases and J dropped 7 bases, with 10 bases sitting between them. The CDR3 length is 15 residues. CDR3 amino acids: CASSYSNPGNSPLHF. In nucleotides, the CDR3 is TGTGCCAGCAGTTACTCGAATCCAGGGAATTCACCCCTCCACTTT.

The chain recombines TRBV9 with TRBJ1-2; D is ambiguous. CDR3 size: 13 residues. Germline CDR1 is SGDLS and CDR2 is YYNGEE. V was clipped by 4 bases and J by 4 bases, with 11 bases between them. The CDR3 sequence is CASSSRASYGYTF. In DNA, the CDR3 is TGTGCCAGCAGCAGCCGGGCCAGCTATGGCTACACCTTC. Drawing the rest from reference TRBV9 and TRBJ1-2, the complete variable domain is DSGVTQTPKHLITATGQRVTLRCSPRSGDLSVYWYQQSLDQGLQFLIQYYNGEERAKGNILERFSAQQFPDLHSELNLSSLELGDSALYFCASSSRASYGYTFGSGTRLTVV.

This chain joins TRBV5-1 and TRBJ1-1; 9 bases are shared with TRBD1. V trimming: 4 bases; J trimming: 3 bases; junction bases outside the gene matches: 4. The CDR3 sequence is 14 residues long. CDR1 is SGHRS, CDR2 YFSETQ, per germline. The CDR3 region is CASSPWTGDTEAFF. CDR3 nucleotides: TGCGCCAGCAGCCCCTGGACAGGGGACACTGAAGCTTTCTTT.

The rearrangement joins TRBV19 to TRBJ2-2; TRBD2 matches at 14 bases. The CDR3 runs to 19 residues. Trimming removed 0 bases from V and 0 bases from J; junction bases left unmatched: 3. CDR1 is LNHDA and CDR2 is SQIVND in the germline V gene (reference sequence). CDR3 sequence: CASSIDSTSGGANTGELFF. The CDR3 DNA reads TGTGCCAGTAGTATAGATTCGACTAGCGGGGGGGCGAACACCGGGGAGCTGTTTTTT.

V is TRBV6-5 and J is TRBJ1-2; TRBD1 agrees at 7 bases. This CDR3 comprises 13 residues. V shed 5 bases and J 4 bases; nucleotides not matched to a gene: 4. Looked up from germline, CDR1 is MNHEY and CDR2 is SVGAGI. CDR3 region: CASSTGQVYGYTF. The CDR3 nucleotides read TGTGCCAGCAGTACTGGACAGGTCTATGGCTACACCTTC.

The chain couples TRBV2 to TRBJ1-5, with 8 nucleotides matching TRBD1. This CDR3 comprises 16 residues. Per the germline V gene, CDR1 is SNHLY and CDR2 is FYNNEI. Losses at the gene ends were 6 bases for V and 5 bases for J; bases not matched to a gene: 12. The CDR3 loop reads CASRGLDRAGYQPQHF. CDR3 sequence (DNA): TGTGCCAGCAGGGGATTGGACAGGGCTGGTTATCAGCCCCAGCATTTT.

This clone has just one count. The chain joins TRBV28 to TRBJ1-1; no reliable D call. V was trimmed by 4 bases and J by 0 bases, leaving 9 bases between them. This CDR3 comprises 14 residues. CDR1 and CDR2 (germline): MDHEN, SYDVKM. CDR3 sequence: CASSSDKVNTEAFF. CDR3 coding DNA: TGTGCCAGCAGTTCTGACAAGGTGAACACTGAAGCTTTCTTT.

The rearrangement joins TRBV12-3 or TRBV12-4 to TRBJ1-1; D not resolved. This CDR3 spans 12 amino acids. Trimming took 8 bases from V and 5 from J, leaving 12 bases between them. CDR3 nucleotide sequence: TGTGCCAGCGTTAGAGGTTGGACTGAAGCTTTCTTT. Translating gives CASVRGWTEAFF.